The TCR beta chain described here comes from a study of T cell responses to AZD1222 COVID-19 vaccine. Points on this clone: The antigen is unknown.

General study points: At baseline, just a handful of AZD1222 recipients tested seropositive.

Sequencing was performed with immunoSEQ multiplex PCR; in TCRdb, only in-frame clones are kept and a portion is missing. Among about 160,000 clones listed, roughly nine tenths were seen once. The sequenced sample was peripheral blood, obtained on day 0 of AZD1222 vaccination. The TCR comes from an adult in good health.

The CDR3 nucleotides read TGTGCCAGCAGCTTCCCTCGGGCGAATAATGAAAAACTGTTTTTT. This codes for CASSFPRANNEKLFF. The genes are TRBV5-6 and TRBJ1-4; unclear D gene. The V end was cut by 2 bases, the J end by 4 bases, with 12 bases between. Looked up from germline, CDR1 is SGHDT and CDR2 is YYEEEE. CDR3 length: 15 amino acids.